The text below deals with one T cell receptor beta chain. Its antigen is undetermined. The donors were part of the roughly 120-subject validation cohort, which stood apart from the roughly 670-subject first cohort. V shed 5 bases and J shed 4 bases, with 14 bases lying between them. Germline V gives CDR1 MNHEY, CDR2 SVGAGI. The length of the CDR3 is 14 residues. This entry comes from a study of cytomegalovirus exposure and HLA in healthy donors. Study background: The approximately 130 validation repertoires and the approximately 690 first-cohort repertoires shared a platform, a later analysis reported.

Study-wide results and limits: Most TCR sequences were rare, but some public TCRs occurred in many donors. Listed as cytomegalovirus-associated were roughly 180 TCR beta chains.

Data came from immunoSEQ multiplex PCR; TCRdb stores just in-frame clones and leaves some out. This table holds tens of thousands of clones, approximately 93% found once. Source material: PBMCs. The source of this sequence is a man aged 18-30 years in good health and CMV-seropositive. The chain couples TRBV6-5 to TRBJ2-5, with D tentatively TRBD1 (5 bases). CDR3 sequence (DNA): TGTGCCAGCAGTCCTCGACTGGGGCGAGAGACCCAGTACTTC. Translating it yields CASSPRLGRETQYF.